The sequence of this T cell receptor (beta chain) was determined in a study of T cell responses to AZD1222 COVID-19 vaccine. Findings and caveats of the study: Repertoire collection took place solely once the T cell response had peaked.

CDR1 KGHSH and CDR2 LQKENI come from the germline V gene. V lost 9 bases, J lost 3 bases, and 14 bases lay in between. The CDR3 spans 14 residues. Turning to this clone: Its antigen is still unknown.

Using immunoSEQ multiplex PCR, the repertoire was profiled, and TCRdb retains in-frame clones only, with some absent. The sample lists approximately 220,000 clones; approximately 94% were seen once. This specimen was peripheral blood, taken on day 0 of MenACWY control vaccination. The chain combines TRBV18 with TRBJ1-4; D not resolved. The sequence was obtained from an adult in good health. DNA for the CDR3: TGTGCCAGTTCAGAACCGCATGCTAATGAAAAACTGTTTTTT. Its translation is CASSEPHANEKLFF.